This is a list of T cell receptor beta chains from one sample in a study of patients and donors after allogeneic stem cell transplantation. Each CDR3 protein is one row after TCRdb ran MiXCR on the RT-PCR reads. This sample has roughly 940,000 distinct CDR3 sequences, with around 17% found just once. Input material: blood, either unsorted or a sorted T cell fraction (not recorded which). The receptor set was obtained from a human donor who was either an allogeneic HSCT recipient or a stem cell or donor lymphocyte infusion donor (not recorded which). It is not recorded whose cells these are; they may come from a transplant donor. Each CDR3 is given with its conserved first and last residue. A D gene is named only where the DNA matches it firmly. Some rows mark clone size as missing; the rest say once, few, many or name a class of expanded clone.

TRBV7-2	-	TRBJ1-6	-	16	CASSPTSVSYNSPLHF	TGTGCCAGCAGCCCCACCTCAGTCTCCTATAATTCACCCCTCCACTTT
TRBV5-1	-	TRBJ1-2	TRBD1	14	CASSAGQDLYGYTF	TGCGCCAGCAGCGCTGGACAGGACCTCTATGGCTACACCTTC
TRBV7-2	few	TRBJ2-1	-	15	CASSLGFSVRNEQFF	TGTGCCAGCAGCTTAGGATTTAGCGTCCGCAATGAGCAGTTCTTC
TRBV27	-	TRBJ1-1	-	14	CASSLSRAHLGAFF	TGTGCCAGCAGTTTATCGCGAGCACACCTCGGAGCTTTCTTT
TRBV12-3/TRBV12-4	few	TRBJ2-7	TRBD2	17	CASSSKGLAGGSYEQYF	TGTGCCAGCAGCTCAAAGGGGCTAGCGGGAGGGTCCTACGAGCAGTACTTC
TRBV24-1	-	TRBJ2-4	-	17	CATSETGTHWGQNIQYF	TGTGCCACCAGTGAGACCGGGACCCACTGGGGGCAAAACATTCAGTACTTC
TRBV6-2/TRBV6-3	once	TRBJ1-5	-	13	CASSRTEDLPQHF	TGTGCCAGCAGCCGAACCGAGGATCTGCCCCAGCATTTT
TRBV6-5	-	TRBJ2-3	-	15	CASSSLRGRSDTQYF	TGTGCCAGCAGTTCCCTAAGGGGCAGGTCAGATACGCAGTATTTT
TRBV9	few	TRBJ2-1	-	13	CASSRTGLNEQFF	TGTGCCAGCAGCCGCACTGGGCTCAATGAGCAGTTCTTC
TRBV6-2/TRBV6-3	many	TRBJ2-2	-	14	CASVSQRPTGELFF	TGTGCCTCCGTCTCCCAAAGGCCCACCGGGGAGCTGTTTTTT
TRBV6-2/TRBV6-3	-	TRBJ2-6	TRBD1	19	CASIYSRDRANSGANVLTF	TGTGCCAGTATATATAGCCGGGACAGGGCTAACTCTGGGGCCAACGTCCTGACTTTC
TRBV21-1	few	TRBJ1-1	-	10	CAPSGREAFF	TGTGCCCCCAGTGGGCGGGAAGCTTTCTTT
TRBV30	few	TRBJ1-4	-	14	CAWEGGRRNEKLFF	TGTGCCTGGGAGGGGGGACGTCGGAATGAAAAACTGTTTTTT
TRBV7-8	-	TRBJ2-2	TRBD2	17	CASTVMGLAKNTGELFF	TGTGCCAGCACCGTCATGGGACTAGCGAAGAACACCGGGGAGCTGTTTTTT
TRBV9	-	TRBJ1-1	TRBD1	16	CASSVGTGGMNTEAFF	TGTGCCAGCAGCGTGGGGACAGGGGGGATGAACACTGAAGCTTTCTTT
TRBV20-1	few	TRBJ2-7	TRBD2	16	CSARVPGLAGKSEQYF	TGCAGTGCTAGAGTCCCGGGACTAGCGGGAAAGAGCGAGCAGTACTTC
TRBV12-3/TRBV12-4	many	TRBJ2-1	TRBD1	13	CASRSGTDNEQFF	TGTGCCAGCAGGTCTGGGACAGATAATGAGCAGTTCTTC
TRBV4-2	few	TRBJ2-3	-	13	CASSQERADTQYF	TGTGCCAGCAGCCAAGAGCGGGCAGATACGCAGTATTTT
TRBV5-4	-	TRBJ1-4	-	14	CASRHGGSNEKLFF	TGTGCCAGCAGACACGGGGGCTCTAATGAAAAACTGTTTTTT
TRBV4-3	-	TRBJ2-3	-	15	CASSQVDRDTDTQYF	TGCGCCAGCAGCCAAGTGGACAGAGACACAGATACGCAGTATTTT
TRBV7-3	-	TRBJ2-7	-	14	CASSFSAGTYEQYF	TGTGCCAGCAGCTTCTCCGCAGGGACCTACGAGCAGTACTTC
TRBV12-3/TRBV12-4	many	TRBJ1-1	-	12	CASSFKGSEAFF	TGTGCCAGCAGTTTTAAGGGATCTGAAGCTTTCTTT
TRBV5-1	-	TRBJ1-1	-	14	CASSIREMNTEAFF	TGCGCCAGCAGCATAAGAGAAATGAACACTGAAGCTTTCTTT
TRBV12-3/TRBV12-4	few	TRBJ2-1	TRBD1	14	CASSFGTAFNEQFF	TGTGCCAGCAGTTTCGGGACAGCCTTCAATGAGCAGTTCTTC
TRBV6-1	-	TRBJ2-7	-	15	CASSKPGRGTYEQYF	TGTGCCAGCAGCAAGCCGGGACGGGGAACCTACGAGCAGTACTTC
TRBV4-3	-	TRBJ1-2	TRBD1	16	CASSQGQGSANYGYTF	TGCGCCAGCAGCCAAGGACAGGGGTCAGCTAACTATGGCTACACCTTC
TRBV3-1	-	TRBJ2-3	TRBD2	17	CASSQVGGSHLTDTQYF	TGTGCCAGCAGCCAAGTGGGCGGGAGCCATCTGACAGATACGCAGTATTTT
TRBV24-1	-	TRBJ2-1	TRBD2	15	CATSEGEGRYNEQFF	TGTGCCACCAGTGAGGGGGAGGGAAGATACAATGAGCAGTTCTTC
TRBV7-6	few	TRBJ2-3	TRBD1	17	CASSPETGVWGSDTQYF	TGTGCCAGCAGCCCTGAGACAGGGGTTTGGGGATCAGATACGCAGTATTTT
TRBV4-3	-	TRBJ1-2	-	16	CASSQDNVGVFYGYTF	TGCGCCAGCAGCCAAGATAATGTCGGGGTGTTCTATGGCTACACCTTC
TRBV7-2	-	TRBJ1-2	-	14	CASSLDQTAYSYTF	TGTGCCAGCAGCTTAGATCAGACAGCCTATAGCTACACCTTC
TRBV14	-	TRBJ2-5	TRBD2	16	CASSPGWGGRTETQYF	TGTGCCAGCAGCCCCGGCTGGGGCGGGAGGACAGAGACCCAGTACTTC
TRBV10-3	-	TRBJ2-1	TRBD1	15	CAISEKWTGRWEQFF	TGTGCCATCAGTGAGAAATGGACAGGGCGGTGGGAGCAGTTCTTC
TRBV29-1	many	TRBJ1-1	-	9	CSGGTEAFF	TGCAGCGGCGGAACTGAAGCTTTCTTT
TRBV12-3/TRBV12-4	-	TRBJ1-2	TRBD1	15	CASSLDRTGGLGYTF	TGTGCCAGCAGTTTAGATAGAACAGGGGGCCTTGGCTACACCTTC
TRBV20-1	-	TRBJ2-1	-	17	CSARDRDSPLSYNEQFF	TGCAGTGCTAGAGATCGGGACTCGCCTCTCTCCTACAATGAGCAGTTCTTC
TRBV5-1	few	TRBJ1-5	-	16	CASSLVPGVDNQPQHF	TGCGCCAGCAGCTTGGTGCCAGGGGTCGACAATCAGCCCCAGCATTTT
TRBV7-2	many	TRBJ2-1	TRBD2	13	CASGGGSYNEQFF	TGTGCCAGCGGGGGGGGCTCCTACAATGAGCAGTTCTTC
TRBV19	-	TRBJ2-3	TRBD2	15	CASSSGTSGKDTQYF	TGTGCCAGTAGTTCCGGGACTAGCGGCAAGGATACGCAGTATTTT
TRBV20-1	few	TRBJ1-1	-	9	CSARIGAFF	TGCAGTGCTAGGATCGGAGCTTTCTTT
TRBV6-5	few	TRBJ1-1	TRBD1	14	CASSFKTGHTEAFF	TGTGCCAGCAGTTTTAAGACAGGGCACACTGAAGCTTTCTTT
TRBV4-2	few	TRBJ1-1	-	13	CASSRALYTEAFF	TGTGCCAGCAGCCGCGCGTTATACACTGAAGCTTTCTTT
TRBV10-3	-	TRBJ1-1	-	13	CAISGDGNTEAFF	TGTGCCATCAGCGGGGATGGGAACACTGAAGCTTTCTTT
TRBV29-1	-	TRBJ2-3	-	11	CSVPTRTELYF	TGCAGCGTTCCCACTAGGACCGAGCTGTATTTT
TRBV6-2/TRBV6-3	few	TRBJ2-5	TRBD2	17	CASSYSALAGTSGTQYF	TGTGCCAGCAGTTACTCGGCTCTAGCGGGAACCTCCGGGACCCAGTACTTC
TRBV5-1	many	TRBJ2-2	-	13	CASMGSNTGELFF	TGCGCCAGCATGGGGTCGAACACCGGGGAGCTGTTTTTT
TRBV11-1	few	TRBJ2-1	TRBD2	18	CASSQSGRASSSYNEQFF	TGTGCCAGCAGCCAAAGCGGGAGGGCCTCGTCATCATACAATGAGCAGTTCTTC
TRBV27	once	TRBJ2-3	TRBD2	16	CASRLAGGFFTDTQYF	TGTGCCAGCAGACTAGCGGGAGGGTTTTTCACAGATACGCAGTATTTT
TRBV24-1	few	TRBJ1-5	TRBD1	14	CATKGQGRGQPQHF	TGTGCCACTAAAGGACAGGGAAGGGGTCAGCCCCAGCATTTT
TRBV4-1	few	TRBJ2-5	TRBD2	17	CASSRLLAGGRQETQYF	TGCGCCAGCAGCCGTCTACTAGCGGGGGGGAGGCAAGAGACCCAGTACTTC
TRBV12-3/TRBV12-4	few	TRBJ2-5	-	17	CASSLVSLWGPQETQYF	TGTGCCAGCAGTTTAGTCTCTCTGTGGGGGCCACAAGAGACCCAGTACTTC
TRBV30	few	TRBJ2-3	TRBD1	15	CAWGEGDRDTDTQYF	TGTGCCTGGGGCGAAGGGGACAGGGACACAGATACGCAGTATTTT
TRBV24-1	few	TRBJ2-1	TRBD1	16	CATSDGTGTPYNEQFF	TGTGCCACCAGTGATGGGACAGGGACCCCCTACAATGAGCAGTTCTTC
TRBV24-1	-	TRBJ2-6	TRBD1	19	CATSDSQGAGRGGANVLTF	TGTGCCACCAGTGATTCCCAGGGGGCAGGGCGCGGTGGGGCCAACGTCCTGACTTTC
TRBV7-2	few	TRBJ2-7	-	13	CASSLNQLDEQYF	TGTGCCAGCAGCTTAAATCAACTCGACGAGCAGTACTTC
TRBV3-1	-	TRBJ1-6	-	13	CASSQGLNSPLHF	TGTGCCAGCAGCCAAGGACTTAATTCACCCCTCCACTTT
TRBV12-3/TRBV12-4	-	TRBJ2-1	TRBD2	16	CASSPRTSGGGYEQFF	TGTGCCAGCAGTCCCCGGACTAGCGGGGGGGGTTATGAGCAGTTCTTC
TRBV3-1	once	TRBJ2-2	-	14	CASSHRDNTGELFF	TGTGCCAGCAGCCATAGGGATAACACCGGGGAGCTGTTTTTT
TRBV12-3/TRBV12-4	few	TRBJ2-1	TRBD1	14	CASSGDRGRNEQFF	TGTGCCAGCAGCGGGGACAGGGGGCGGAATGAGCAGTTCTTC